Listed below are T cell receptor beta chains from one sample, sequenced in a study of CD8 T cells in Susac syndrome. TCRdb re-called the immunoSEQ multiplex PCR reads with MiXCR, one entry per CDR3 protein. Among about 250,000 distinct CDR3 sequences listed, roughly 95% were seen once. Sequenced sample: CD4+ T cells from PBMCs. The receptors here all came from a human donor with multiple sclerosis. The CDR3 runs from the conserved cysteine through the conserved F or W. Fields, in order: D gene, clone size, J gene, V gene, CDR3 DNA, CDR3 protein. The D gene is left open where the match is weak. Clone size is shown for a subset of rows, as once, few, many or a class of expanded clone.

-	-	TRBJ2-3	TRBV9	TGTGCCAGCTCGAGGGGAGGAGGCACAGATACGCAGTATTTT	CASSRGGGTDTQYF
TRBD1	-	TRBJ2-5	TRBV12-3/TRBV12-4	TGTGCCAGCAGCCCCGACAGGGGGCGCTTGGAGACCCAGTACTTC	CASSPDRGRLETQYF
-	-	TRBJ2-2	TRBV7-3	TGTGCCAGCAGCTCTGGCCGATCCGGGGAGCTGTTTTTT	CASSSGRSGELFF
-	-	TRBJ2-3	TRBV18	TGTGCCAGCTCATCTGAGGGGGGAAAGGCAGATACGCAGTATTTT	CASSSEGGKADTQYF
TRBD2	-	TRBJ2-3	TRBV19	TGTGCCAGTAGTGGGCTAGCGGGAGCGGGAGATACGCAGTATTTT	CASSGLAGAGDTQYF
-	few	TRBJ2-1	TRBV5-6	TGTGCCAGCAGCTTGTACGGGGTACAATACAATGAGCAGTTCTTC	CASSLYGVQYNEQFF
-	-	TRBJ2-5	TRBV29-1	TGCAGCGTTGTCCCGGGGGTGGGAGAGACCCAGTACTTC	CSVVPGVGETQYF
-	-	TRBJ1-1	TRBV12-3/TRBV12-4	TGTGCCAGCACCCCCGACTGGGGACAGAACACTGAAGCTTTCTTT	CASTPDWGQNTEAFF
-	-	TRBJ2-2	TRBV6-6	TGTGCCAGCAGTTACCAGGGAACCACCGGGGAGCTGTTTTTT	CASSYQGTTGELFF
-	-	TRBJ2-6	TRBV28	TGTGCCAGCAGTTTGGACCTCCTAGGTGGGGCCAACGTCATGACTTTC	CASSLDLLGGANVMTF
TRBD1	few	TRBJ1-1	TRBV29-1	TGCAGCGTTGGTATCAGGGGGTCGATGAACACTGAAGCTTTCTTT	CSVGIRGSMNTEAFF
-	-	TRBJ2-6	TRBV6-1	TGTGCCGGGCGGATTCCTGGGGCCAACGTCCTGACTTTC	CAGRIPGANVLTF
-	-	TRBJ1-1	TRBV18	TGTGCCAGCTCACCTCTCGGGGGTTCCATGAACACTGAAGCTTTCTTT	CASSPLGGSMNTEAFF
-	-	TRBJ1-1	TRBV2	TGTGCCAGCAGTAACTACAGGGACTCCGAAGCTTTCTTT	CASSNYRDSEAFF
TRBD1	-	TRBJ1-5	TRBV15	TGTGCCACCAGCAGAGATGGGGGACAGGGACATCAGCCCCAGCATTTT	CATSRDGGQGHQPQHF
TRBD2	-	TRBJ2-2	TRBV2	TGTGCCAGCAGTGAACAAGCGGGGGGGCTCGCCGGGGAGCTGTTTTTT	CASSEQAGGLAGELFF
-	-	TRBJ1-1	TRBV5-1	TGCGCCAGCAGCTTAAGTCTCGGGGGGACGGGCACTGAAGCTTTCTTT	CASSLSLGGTGTEAFF
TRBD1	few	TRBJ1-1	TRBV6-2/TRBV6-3	TGTGCCAGCAGTCGAAACAGGGGGGCAGAAGCTTTCTTT	CASSRNRGAEAFF
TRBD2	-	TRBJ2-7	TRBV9	TGTGCCAGCAGCCCCGATAGCGGGGGCTACGAGCAGTACTTC	CASSPDSGGYEQYF
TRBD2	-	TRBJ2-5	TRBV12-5	TGTGCTAGTGGTTTGGTCCTAGCGGGGGGGCTCCAAGAGACCCAGTACTTC	CASGLVLAGGLQETQYF
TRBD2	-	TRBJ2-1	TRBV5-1	TGCGCCAGCAGCTTGTTTGCGGGAGGGAGCTCCTACAATGAGCAGTTCTTC	CASSLFAGGSSYNEQFF
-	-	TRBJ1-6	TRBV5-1	TGCGCCAGCAGCTTGGCGGCAGCTTATAATTCACCCCTCCACTTT	CASSLAAAYNSPLHF
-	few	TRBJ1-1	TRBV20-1	TGCAGTGCTAGAGGTGGGTGGGACACTGAAGCTTTCTTT	CSARGGWDTEAFF
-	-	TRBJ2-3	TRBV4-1	TGCGCCAGCAGCCAAGATTCCCCTGGACACACAGATACGCAGTATTTT	CASSQDSPGHTDTQYF
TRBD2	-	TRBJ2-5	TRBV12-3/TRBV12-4	TGTGCCAGCAGTTCCATACTAGCGGGGGGGCCGGAGACCCAGTACTTC	CASSSILAGGPETQYF